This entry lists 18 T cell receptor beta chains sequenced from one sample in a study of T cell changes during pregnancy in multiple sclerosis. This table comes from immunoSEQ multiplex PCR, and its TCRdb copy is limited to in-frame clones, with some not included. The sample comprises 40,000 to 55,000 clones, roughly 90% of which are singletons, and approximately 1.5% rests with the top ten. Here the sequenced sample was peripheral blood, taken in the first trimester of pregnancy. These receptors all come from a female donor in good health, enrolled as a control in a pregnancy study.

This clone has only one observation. DNA of the CDR3: TGTGCCACCAGCAGAGATCGAGTGGAGGGGGAGCAGTACTTC. It translates to CATSRDRVEGEQYF. The rearrangement joins TRBV15 to TRBJ2-7; a possible D gene is TRBD2 (6 bases). The V end lost 0 bases, the J end lost 7 bases, and 13 bases lay between the germline ends. This CDR3 comprises 14 residues. Per germline, CDR1 LNHNV and CDR2 YYDKDF (reference sequence).

The CDR3 DNA follows: TGTGCCAGCAGCCAAGATCCCGGGACAGGGGGCAATGAGCAGTTCTTC. Residues: CASSQDPGTGGNEQFF. The gene calls are TRBV4-2 and TRBJ2-1; 11 bases agree with TRBD1. Germline CDR1 LGHNA, CDR2 YNFKEQ. J lost 6 bases, V lost 0 bases, and 4 bases had no gene match. The CDR3 is 16 residues long.

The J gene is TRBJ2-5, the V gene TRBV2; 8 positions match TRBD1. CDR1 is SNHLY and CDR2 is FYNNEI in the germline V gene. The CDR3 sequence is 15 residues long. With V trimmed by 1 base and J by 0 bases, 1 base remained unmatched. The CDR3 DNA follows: TGTGCCAGCAGTGAAGGGACAGGGTACCAAGAGACCCAGTACTTC. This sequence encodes CASSEGTGYQETQYF.

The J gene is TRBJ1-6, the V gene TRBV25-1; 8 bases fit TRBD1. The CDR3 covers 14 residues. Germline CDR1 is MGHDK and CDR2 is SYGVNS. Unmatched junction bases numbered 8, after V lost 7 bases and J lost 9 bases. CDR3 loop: CASKGQGVGSPLHF. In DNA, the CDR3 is TGTGCCAGCAAAGGACAGGGCGTCGGTTCACCCCTCCACTTT.

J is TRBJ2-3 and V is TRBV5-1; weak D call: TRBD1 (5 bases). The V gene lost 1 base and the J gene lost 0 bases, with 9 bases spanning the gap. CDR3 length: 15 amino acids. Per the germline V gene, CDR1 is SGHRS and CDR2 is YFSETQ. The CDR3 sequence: CASSLTGTSTDTQYF. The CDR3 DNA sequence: TGCGCCAGCAGCTTGACAGGCACTAGCACAGATACGCAGTATTTT.

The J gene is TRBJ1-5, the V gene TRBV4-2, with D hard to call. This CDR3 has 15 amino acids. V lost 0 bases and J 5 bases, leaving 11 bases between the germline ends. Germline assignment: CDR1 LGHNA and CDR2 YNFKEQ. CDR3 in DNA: TGTGCCAGCAGCCAAGACGGCCAGAGGGATCAGCCCCAGCATTTT. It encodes CASSQDGQRDQPQHF.

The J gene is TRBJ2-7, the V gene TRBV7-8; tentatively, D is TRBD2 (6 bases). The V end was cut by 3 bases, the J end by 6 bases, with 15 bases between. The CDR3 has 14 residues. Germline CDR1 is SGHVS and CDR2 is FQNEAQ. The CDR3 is CASSLGPGSAEQYF. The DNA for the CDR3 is TGTGCCAGCAGCTTGGGGCCCGGGAGCGCCGAGCAGTACTTC.

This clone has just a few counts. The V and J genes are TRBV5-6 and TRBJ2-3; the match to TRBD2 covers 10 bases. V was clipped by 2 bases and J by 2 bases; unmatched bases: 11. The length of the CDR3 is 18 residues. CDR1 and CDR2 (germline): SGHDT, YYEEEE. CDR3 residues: CASSFGGIAGGYTDTQYF. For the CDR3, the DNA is TGTGCCAGCAGCTTTGGTGGAATAGCGGGGGGCTACACAGATACGCAGTATTTT.

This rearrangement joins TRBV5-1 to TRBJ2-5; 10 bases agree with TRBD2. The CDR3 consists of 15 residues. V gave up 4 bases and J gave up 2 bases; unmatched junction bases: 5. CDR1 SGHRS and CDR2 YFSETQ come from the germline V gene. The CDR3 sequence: CASSVPAGGQETQYF. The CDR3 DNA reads TGCGCCAGCAGCGTCCCAGCGGGGGGGCAAGAGACCCAGTACTTC.

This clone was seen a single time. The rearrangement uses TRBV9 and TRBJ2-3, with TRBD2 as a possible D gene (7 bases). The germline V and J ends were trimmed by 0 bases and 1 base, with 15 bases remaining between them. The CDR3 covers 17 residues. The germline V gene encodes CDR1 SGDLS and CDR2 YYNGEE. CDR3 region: CASSVEGGEGRTDTQYF. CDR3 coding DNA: TGTGCCAGCAGCGTAGAGGGGGGGGAGGGCCGCACAGATACGCAGTATTTT.

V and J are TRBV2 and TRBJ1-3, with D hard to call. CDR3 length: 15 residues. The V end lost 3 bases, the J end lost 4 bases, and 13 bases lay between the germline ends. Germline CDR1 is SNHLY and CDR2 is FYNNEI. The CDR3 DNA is TGTGCCAGCAGTGAGGAGGTCCCTTCCGGAAACACCATATATTTT. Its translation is CASSEEVPSGNTIYF.

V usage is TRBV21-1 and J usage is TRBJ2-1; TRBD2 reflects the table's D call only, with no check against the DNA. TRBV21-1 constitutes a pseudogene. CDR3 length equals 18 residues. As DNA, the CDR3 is TGTGCCAGCAGCAATGGCGAGAGCGGGGGGCTATTATACAATGAGCAGTTCTTC. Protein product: CASSNGESGGLLYNEQFF.

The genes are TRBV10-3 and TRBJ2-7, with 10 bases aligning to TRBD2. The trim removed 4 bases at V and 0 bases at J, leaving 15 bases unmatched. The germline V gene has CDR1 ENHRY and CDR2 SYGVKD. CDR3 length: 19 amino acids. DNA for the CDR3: TGTGCCATCAGTGCCGGGGCTAGCGGGGGTCGCTTGTTCTCCTACGAGCAGTACTTC. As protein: CAISAGASGGRLFSYEQYF.

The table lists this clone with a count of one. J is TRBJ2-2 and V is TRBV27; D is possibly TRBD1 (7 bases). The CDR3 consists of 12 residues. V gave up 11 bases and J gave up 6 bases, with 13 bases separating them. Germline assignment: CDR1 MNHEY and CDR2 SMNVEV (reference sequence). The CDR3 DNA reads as TGTGCCGCCGGAGGGGGCGCCGGGGAGCTGTTTTTT. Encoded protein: CAAGGGAGELFF.

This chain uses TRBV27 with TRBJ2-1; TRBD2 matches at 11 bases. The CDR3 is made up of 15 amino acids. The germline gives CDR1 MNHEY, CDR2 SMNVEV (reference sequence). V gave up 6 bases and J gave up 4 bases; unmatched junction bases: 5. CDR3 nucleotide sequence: TGTGCCAGCAGCTTAGCGGGAGGGACGTACAATGAGCAGTTCTTC. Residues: CASSLAGGTYNEQFF.

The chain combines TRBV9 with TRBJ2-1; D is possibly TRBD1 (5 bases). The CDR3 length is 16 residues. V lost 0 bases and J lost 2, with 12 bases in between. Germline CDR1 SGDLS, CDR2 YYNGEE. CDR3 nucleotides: TGTGCCAGCAGCGTAGATAGGGGAACGACCTACAATGAGCAGTTCTTC. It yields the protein CASSVDRGTTYNEQFF.

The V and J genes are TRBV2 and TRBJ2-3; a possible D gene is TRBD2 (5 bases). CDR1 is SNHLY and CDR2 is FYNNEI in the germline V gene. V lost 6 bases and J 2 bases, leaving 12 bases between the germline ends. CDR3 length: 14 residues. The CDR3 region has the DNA TGTGCCAGCAGCCGAGGAGGTTACACAGATACGCAGTATTTT. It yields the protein CASSRGGYTDTQYF.

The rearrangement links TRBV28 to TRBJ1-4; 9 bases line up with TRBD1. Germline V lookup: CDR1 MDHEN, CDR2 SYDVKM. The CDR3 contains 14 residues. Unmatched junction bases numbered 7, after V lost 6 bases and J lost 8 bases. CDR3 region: CASRPTGGGEKLFF. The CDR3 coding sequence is TGTGCCAGCAGACCTACAGGGGGCGGCGAAAAACTGTTTTTT.